This T cell receptor (beta chain) is drawn from a study of blood T cell repertoires in COVID-19. About the research overall: Sample material is recorded as cDNA or gDNA derived from T cells, B-cell-depleted T cells, or PBMCs.

Original data processing: Reference gene primer amplification yielded estimated nucleated cell counts. Generated by immunoSEQ multiplex PCR, the TCRdb table keeps only in-frame clones and is missing some. V, J and clone size are taken as reported in that table, and D and trimming were inferred from the DNA itself. This sample has about 230,000 clones, with approximately 87% found just once. This CDR3 is 15 amino acids long. With 0 bases removed from V and 7 bases from J, the gap between germline ends came to 13 bases. Per the germline V gene, CDR1 is LGHNA and CDR2 is YNFKEQ. Living in 24 US areas, the participants were between 18 and 89 years of age.

The sequence was collected from a woman aged 45-65 years in a cohort exposed to, infected with or recovered from COVID-19 (not recorded which). The chain combines TRBV4-2 with TRBJ1-5; perhaps TRBD1 as D (5 bases). The sample consisted of PBMCs or T cells enriched from blood (not recorded which). CDR3 in amino acids: CASSQEDFGGQPQHF. In DNA form, the CDR3 reads TGTGCCAGCAGCCAAGAGGACTTTGGGGGGCAGCCCCAGCATTTT.